These T cell receptor beta chains were read from a single sample in a study of T cells after yellow fever vaccination. Each CDR3 protein is one row after TCRdb ran MiXCR on the 5' RACE reads. Here the sample spans approximately 300,000 distinct CDR3 sequences, about 10% being singletons. Source: CD4+ T cells sorted from PBMCs, taken 45 days after the yellow fever booster vaccination. The source is a young man who received the YFV17D yellow fever vaccine. CDR3s include the opening cysteine and the closing phenylalanine or tryptophan. D genes are given only for firm matches. Expanded clones are given a class, and other clones once, few, many or no size at all.

v_gene	j_gene	d_gene	abundance	CDR3aa	CDR3nt
TRBV5-1	TRBJ1-1	-	-	CASSPGPLNTEAFF	TGCGCCAGCAGCCCAGGCCCCTTGAACACTGAAGCTTTCTTT
TRBV19	TRBJ1-1	-	few	CASSIGSVSTEAFF	TGTGCCAGTAGTATAGGTAGTGTCTCCACTGAAGCTTTCTTT
TRBV7-2	TRBJ2-2	TRBD1	few	CASSRTGFTGELFF	TGTGCCAGCAGCCGGACAGGGTTCACCGGGGAGCTGTTTTTT
TRBV7-3	TRBJ1-1	TRBD1	many	CASSKGALTEAFF	TGTGCCAGCAGTAAGGGGGCTCTCACTGAAGCTTTCTTT
TRBV5-1	TRBJ1-2	-	few	CASSLALDSVTNYGYTF	TGCGCCAGCAGCTTGGCGTTGGACAGTGTAACTAACTATGGCTACACCTTC
TRBV6-2/TRBV6-3	TRBJ2-5	-	many	CASSYQRRQETQYF	TGTGCCAGCAGTTACCAACGTAGACAAGAGACCCAGTACTTC
TRBV2	TRBJ1-1	-	few	CASSKAGTTEAFF	TGTGCCAGCAGTAAGGCAGGGACCACTGAAGCTTTCTTT
TRBV20-1	TRBJ1-2	-	few	CSAGANNPHGYTF	TGCAGTGCTGGGGCCAACAACCCCCATGGCTACACCTTC
TRBV7-9	TRBJ1-1	-	-	CASSLEPVSNTEAFF	TGTGCCAGCAGCTTAGAGCCAGTCTCGAACACTGAAGCTTTCTTT
TRBV27	TRBJ2-3	-	-	CASSGRPRDTQYF	TGTGCCAGCAGTGGACGCCCGAGGGATACGCAGTATTTT
TRBV7-9	TRBJ2-5	TRBD2	-	CASSPLSGGAHQKTQYF	TGTGCCAGCAGCCCTCTTAGCGGGGGGGCCCATCAAAAGACCCAGTACTTC
TRBV24-1	TRBJ1-5	TRBD1	-	CATSDSGGSNLPQHF	TGTGCCACCAGTGACTCAGGGGGGAGCAATCTGCCCCAGCATTTT
TRBV12-3/TRBV12-4	TRBJ1-3	-	-	CASSLTGTGNTIYF	TGTGCCAGCAGTTTAACAGGGACTGGAAACACCATATATTTT
TRBV20-1	TRBJ1-1	-	few	CSAFSGHLNTEAFF	TGCAGTGCTTTCTCGGGACACCTGAACACTGAAGCTTTCTTT
TRBV9	TRBJ2-4	-	few	CASSAGVLAKNIQYF	TGTGCCAGCAGCGCAGGGGTTTTAGCCAAAAACATTCAGTACTTC
TRBV12-5	TRBJ1-2	-	few	CASGQDFPYGYTF	TGTGCTAGTGGTCAAGATTTCCCCTATGGCTACACCTTC
TRBV10-3	TRBJ2-2	TRBD2	-	CAISSSGGADTGELFF	TGTGCCATCAGCAGTAGCGGGGGGGCCGACACCGGGGAGCTGTTTTTT
TRBV12-3/TRBV12-4	TRBJ1-1	-	many	CASRSGTNTEAFF	TGTGCCAGCAGGAGTGGGACGAACACTGAAGCTTTCTTT
TRBV4-1	TRBJ1-1	-	-	CASSQSGVGTEAFF	TGCGCCAGCAGCCAATCCGGGGTGGGGACTGAAGCTTTCTTT
TRBV5-1	TRBJ2-3	-	few	CASSLGESPDTQYF	TGCGCCAGCAGCTTGGGCGAGTCCCCAGATACGCAGTATTTT
TRBV10-3	TRBJ1-4	-	-	CATRQELGEKLFF	TGTGCCACCCGACAGGAACTCGGTGAAAAACTGTTTTTT
TRBV7-2	TRBJ1-2	-	many	CASSFSGERGYTF	TGTGCCAGCAGCTTTTCAGGGGAGAGAGGCTACACCTTC
TRBV7-3	TRBJ2-2	-	few	CASSPDRYTGELFF	TGTGCCAGCAGCCCCGACAGATACACCGGGGAGCTGTTTTTT
TRBV7-3	TRBJ2-2	-	few	CASSPTTGAGTGELFF	TGTGCCAGCAGTCCCACGACTGGTGCGGGGACCGGGGAGCTGTTTTTT
TRBV20-1	TRBJ2-1	TRBD2	few	CSAYGLAGANEQFF	TGCAGTGCTTACGGACTAGCGGGGGCCAATGAGCAGTTCTTC
TRBV12-3/TRBV12-4	TRBJ1-4	TRBD1	-	CASRRQGISNEKLFF	TGTGCCAGCAGGAGACAGGGGATATCTAATGAAAAACTGTTTTTT
TRBV10-3	TRBJ2-5	TRBD1	few	CAIMGQLQETQYF	TGTGCCATCATGGGACAGCTCCAAGAGACCCAGTACTTC
TRBV4-1	TRBJ1-1	-	few	CASSLQTDIMNTEAFF	TGCGCCAGCAGCTTGCAGACAGATATCATGAACACTGAAGCTTTCTTT
TRBV6-2/TRBV6-3	TRBJ2-5	-	-	CASTQGHLQYF	TGTGCCAGCACCCAGGGTCATCTCCAGTACTTC